This TCR beta chain was observed in a study of OX40 agonist ivuxolimab in advanced cancers. As for the study in general: Given to patients was ivuxolimab, an agonistic anti-OX40 (CD134) antibody. People in dose escalation had one of these cancers: hepatocellular carcinoma, melanoma, renal cell or head and neck cancer. Three patients had partial responses: one hepatocellular carcinoma, two cutaneous melanoma.

Losses at the gene ends were 7 bases for V and 10 bases for J; bases not matched to a gene: 9. The CDR3 has 14 amino acids. From germline, CDR1 is ENHRY and CDR2 SYGVKD. Assay used: immunoSEQ multiplex PCR; TCRdb lists only in-frame clones, some missing. This sample has about 77,000 clones, with over 80% found just once. The chain has TRBV10-3 and TRBJ1-6; TRBD1 matches at 8 bases. Sequenced here: CD4+ or CD8+ T cells sorted from blood, sampled in a trial of the OX40 agonist ivuxolimab. This sequence was found in an adult with an advanced solid tumor such as melanoma, head and neck, liver or kidney cancer. The CDR3 DNA is TGTGCCATCAATCAGGGGGCGAAAGGATCACCCCTCCACTTT. Its translation is CAINQGAKGSPLHF.